A single sample gave rise to the 12 T cell receptor beta chains below, sequenced in a study of read filtering for tumor transcriptome and immune sequencing (TCRdb year 2020). Reads for this sample came from an Illumina HiSeq 4000. The Immunoverse kit was used to build TCR libraries from about 400 ng RNA, with molecular barcoded adaptors covering alpha/delta and beta/gamma chains. TCRdb took the public reads, trimmed them with fastp at Q25, ran MiXCR for clone calling and kept in-frame beta chains. CDR3 protein sequences are deduplicated, and each keeps its most common genes and DNA. The sample table holds 120,000 or so distinct CDR3 sequences, of which over 10% were seen once. Approximately 11% of the sample is held by the ten biggest clonotypes. Sequencing input: a population of CD138-negative cells sorted from bone marrow. The cell subset or site label for this specimen denotes: bone marrow mononuclear cells depleted of CD138+ plasma/myeloma cells by negative magnetic selection. These receptors originate from a donor at least 40 years old with multiple myeloma.

This clonotype was seen once. A much larger clone differs from this one at a single base, so this may be a read error. The chain is built from TRBV6-2 or TRBV6-3 and TRBJ2-5; D perhaps matches TRBD2 (6 bases). This CDR3 is 16 amino acids long. Trimming cost V 0 bases and J 0 bases, with 11 bases left between them. Germline V CDR1 and CDR2: MNHEY, SVGEGT. The DNA of the CDR3 is TGTGCCAGCAGTTACTCGTCTGGCGGGAACCAAGAGACCCAGTACTTC. Translated, it gives CASSYSSGGNQETQYF.

This clonotype was picked up many times. V is TRBV29-1 and J is TRBJ2-3, with TRBD2 as a possible D gene (6 bases). V gave up 5 bases and J gave up 1 base, with 13 bases separating them. The CDR3 loop spans 14 amino acids. Germline assignment: CDR1 SQVTM and CDR2 ANQGSEA. CDR3 in DNA: TGCAGCGTTTCGGGGGACCCTGGCACAGATACGCAGTATTTT. Translating it yields CSVSGDPGTDTQYF.

This clonotype was detected ten times or more. The chain links TRBV5-1 to TRBJ2-7; TRBD1 aligns across 8 bases. Looked up from germline, CDR1 is SGHRS and CDR2 is YFSETQ. Trimming removed 3 bases from V and 6 bases from J; junction bases left unmatched: 11. This CDR3 contains 15 residues. Written as DNA, the CDR3 is TGCGCCAGCAGCTCGGATACAGGGGGTGGTTCCGAGCAGTACTTC. Translation gives CASSSDTGGGSEQYF.

In this sample, this clonotype turned up many times. The rearrangement links TRBV7-2 to TRBJ2-1; D is uncertain. The CDR3 covers 16 residues. Germline loops: CDR1 SGHTA, CDR2 FQGNSA. V was cut by 1 base and J by 4 bases, with 14 bases left in between. The CDR3: CASSLVVRNTYNEQFF. The CDR3 DNA follows: TGTGCCAGCAGCTTAGTAGTACGGAACACTTACAATGAGCAGTTCTTC.

With respect to this clonotype: Lacking the conserved final phenylalanine or tryptophan, this CDR3 likely reflects a read error. This sequence joins TRBV6-6 and TRBJ1-1, with D possibly being TRBD1 (6 bases). The germline gives CDR1 MNHNY, CDR2 SVGAGI (reference sequence). V gave up 0 bases and J gave up 1 base, with 12 bases separating them. This CDR3 contains 16 residues. The CDR3 protein is CASSYSETGGNTEAFS. For the CDR3, the DNA is TGTGCCAGCAGTTACTCAGAGACAGGCGGGAACACTGAAGCTTTCTCT.

This clonotype was detected many times. V usage is TRBV20-1 and J usage is TRBJ1-4; D unresolved. V was clipped by 3 bases and J by 7 bases, with 12 bases between them. CDR3 length: 13 residues. Germline V lookup: CDR1 DFQATT, CDR2 SNEGSKA (reference sequence). The CDR3 sequence: CSASVWGGEKLFF. In DNA form, the CDR3 reads TGCAGTGCTAGTGTTTGGGGAGGTGAAAAACTGTTTTTT.

There are many counts of this clonotype. The V and J genes are TRBV11-2 and TRBJ2-7, with 10 bases that match TRBD2. From germline, CDR1 is SGHAT and CDR2 FQNNGV. V trimming: 3 bases; J trimming: 5 bases; junction bases outside the gene matches: 7. The CDR3 runs to 15 residues. The CDR3 spells CASSFLAGAHHEQYF. The CDR3 nucleotides read TGTGCCAGCAGCTTTCTAGCGGGAGCCCACCACGAGCAGTACTTC.

This clonotype was seen ten or more times. This rearrangement joins TRBV28 to TRBJ2-1; D gene uncertain. The CDR3 is 11 amino acids. CDR1 and CDR2 from the germline V gene are MDHEN and SYDVKM. Trimming removed 5 bases at V and 8 bases at J, with 7 bases between. The CDR3: CASSVFHEQFF. In DNA, the CDR3 is TGTGCCAGCAGTGTTTTCCATGAGCAGTTCTTC.

This clonotype was counted at least ten times. The chain joins TRBV19 to TRBJ2-3, with TRBD2 matching over 14 bases. The germline V gene has CDR1 LNHDA and CDR2 SQIVND (reference sequence). CDR3 length equals 15 residues. J gave up 9 bases and V 5 bases, and 7 bases lay outside the gene matches. In DNA, the CDR3 is TGTGCCAGTAGTCGACTAGCGGGAGGGCCGGAGACGCAGTATTTT. As protein: CASSRLAGGPETQYF.

This clonotype occurred once. A much larger clone is a single base away; this may be a read error. The chain joins TRBV19 to TRBJ2-5; D assignment may be TRBD1 or TRBD2 (5 bases each). The germline gives CDR1 LNHDA, CDR2 SQIVND (reference sequence). This CDR3 comprises 15 residues. The chain's CDR3 is CASSITGAARETRYF. The DNA of the CDR3 is TGTGCCAGTAGTATTACCGGGGCCGCAAGAGAGACCCGGTACTTC.

The table lists this clonotype with many counts. V is TRBV3-1 and J is TRBJ2-3; 9 bases fit TRBD2. The CDR3 has 15 amino acids. CDR1 and CDR2 from the germline V gene are LGHDT and YNNKEL (reference sequence). The V gene end was trimmed by 1 base and the J gene end by 1 base; junction bases not matched to a gene: 0. This chain's CDR3 is CASSQGGRGTDTQYF. DNA for the CDR3: TGTGCCAGCAGCCAAGGCGGGAGGGGCACAGATACGCAGTATTTT.

Points on this clonotype: A much more abundant neighbour one base away suggests this may be a read error. The chain uses TRBV6-5 and TRBJ1-2; D gene unclear. Per germline, CDR1 MNHEY and CDR2 SVGAGI. This CDR3 region has 17 residues. Trimming stripped 0 bases from V and 3 bases from J, with 17 bases between. CDR3 protein: CASSYSRAEGVDYGYTF. Written as DNA, the CDR3 is TGTGCCAGCAGTTACTCGAGGGCAGAGGGCGTCGACTATGGCTACACCTTC.